The source of this T cell receptor beta chain is a study of T cell responses to AZD1222 COVID-19 vaccine. Overall study: Analysis merged second doses at about 4 or about 12 weeks.

The protocol was immunoSEQ multiplex PCR, while the TCRdb copy is restricted to in-frame clones and leaves out a portion. The data hold under 150,000 clones, with about nine tenths observed a single time. Trimming took 1 base from V and 5 from J, leaving 3 bases between them. There are 11 residues in the CDR3. The germline V gene encodes CDR1 SGHNT and CDR2 YYREEE (reference sequence). The sequencing here drew on peripheral blood, taken on day 0 of AZD1222 vaccination. The rearrangement links TRBV5-4 to TRBJ2-5, with D uncertain. The TCR sequence derives from an adult in good health. The DNA for the CDR3 is TGTGCCAGCAGCTTGTACGAGACCCAGTACTTC. Its translation is CASSLYETQYF. Full variable domain (missing parts from reference TRBV5-4 and TRBJ2-5): ETGVTQSPTHLIKTRGQQVTLRCSSQSGHNTVSWYQQALGQGPQFIFQYYREEENGRGNFPPRFSGLQFPNYSSELNVNALELDDSALYLCASSLYETQYFGPGTRLLVL.